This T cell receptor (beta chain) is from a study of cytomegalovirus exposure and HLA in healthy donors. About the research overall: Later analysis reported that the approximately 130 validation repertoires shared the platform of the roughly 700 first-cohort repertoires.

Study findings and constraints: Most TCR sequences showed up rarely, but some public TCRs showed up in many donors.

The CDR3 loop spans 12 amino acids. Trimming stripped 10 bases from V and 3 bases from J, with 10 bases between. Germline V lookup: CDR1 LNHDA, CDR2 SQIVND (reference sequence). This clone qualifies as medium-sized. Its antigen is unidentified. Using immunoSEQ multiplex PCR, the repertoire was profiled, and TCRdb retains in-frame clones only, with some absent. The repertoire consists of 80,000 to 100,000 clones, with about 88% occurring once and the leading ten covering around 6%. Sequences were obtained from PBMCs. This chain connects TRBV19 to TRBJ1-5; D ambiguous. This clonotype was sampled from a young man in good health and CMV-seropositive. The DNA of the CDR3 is TGTGCCACCAGGCAGGACAATCAGCCCCAGCATTTT. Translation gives CATRQDNQPQHF.